This entry lists 19 T cell receptor beta chains sequenced from one sample in a study of response to subunit inactivated influenza vaccine. TCRdb re-called the RT-PCR reads with MiXCR, one entry per CDR3 protein. In the table there are about 700,000 distinct CDR3 sequences, roughly 14% of which are singletons. Sample: PBMCs from blood, taken approximately 12 days after vaccination. Receptor source: a man aged 50 to 60 who received an inactivated influenza vaccine.

This clonotype has a handful of counts. This rearrangement joins TRBV6-2 or TRBV6-3 to TRBJ1-1; tentative D call: TRBD1 (5 bases). The CDR3 runs to 14 residues. Germline V gives CDR1 MNHEY, CDR2 SVGEGT. The germline V and J ends were trimmed by 7 bases and 1 base, with 13 bases remaining between them. The CDR3 loop reads CASKTQAWNTEAFF. Here the CDR3 DNA reads TGTGCCAGCAAGACACAGGCTTGGAACACTGAAGCTTTCTTT.

This clonotype came up once. This chain joins TRBV14 and TRBJ2-7; D might be TRBD1 or TRBD2, each matching 5 bases. Per germline, CDR1 SGHDN and CDR2 FVKESK. The CDR3 spans 13 residues. V lost 3 bases to trimming and J lost 6 bases, with 12 bases between them. The CDR3 DNA reads as TGTGCCAGCAGCCATCTGAGGGGAGCCGAGCAGTACTTC. Translating gives CASSHLRGAEQYF.

The genes are TRBV29-1 and TRBJ2-7; weak D call: TRBD1 (5 bases). The V and J ends lost 4 bases and 4 bases respectively, with 8 bases between them. The CDR3 runs to 11 residues. CDR1 and CDR2 (germline): SQVTM, ANQGSEA. The CDR3 is CSVADNYEQYF. Here the CDR3 DNA reads TGCAGCGTTGCGGACAATTACGAGCAGTACTTC.

This clonotype was detected many times. The gene calls are TRBV7-3 and TRBJ2-1; the match to TRBD1 covers 9 bases. Germline values: CDR1 SGHTA, CDR2 FQGTGA. The V segment lost 5 bases and the J segment 12 bases; nucleotides outside the gene matches: 11. This CDR3 has 14 residues. CDR3 region: CASSPGTGNFWQFF. The CDR3 nucleotides read TGTGCCAGCAGCCCCGGGACAGGGAATTTCTGGCAGTTCTTC.

This clonotype was counted a few times. The V call is TRBV5-1, the J call TRBJ2-7, with TRBD2 matching over 10 bases. The CDR3 consists of 16 residues. With 4 bases clipped from V and 0 bases from J, the junction kept 7 bases outside the gene matches. Germline CDR1 reads SGHRS; CDR2 reads YFSETQ. CDR3 coding DNA: TGCGCCAGCAGCGCTACTAGCGGGATCACCTCCTACGAGCAGTACTTC. Translation gives CASSATSGITSYEQYF.

This sequence joins TRBV11-2 and TRBJ2-1, with TRBD2 identical over 9 bases. The junction had 8 bases not matched to a gene; V was cut back by 3 bases and J by 5 bases. The CDR3 is 16 amino acids. The germline V gene has CDR1 SGHAT and CDR2 FQNNGV. CDR3 nucleotide sequence: TGTGCCAGCAGCTTGGGGGCGGGACTAGCCCACAATGAGCAGTTCTTC. Translating it yields CASSLGAGLAHNEQFF.

For this clonotype: This clone may be a read error of a much larger clone one base away. The chain recombines TRBV24-1 with TRBJ2-3; D is perhaps TRBD1 or TRBD2 (5 bases each). There are 13 residues in the CDR3. Germline lookup yields CDR1 KGHDR and CDR2 SFDVKD. V was shortened by 0 bases and J by 5 bases, with 5 bases between the two germline ends. The CDR3 DNA follows: TGTGCCACCAGTGATTTGGGGGGAGATACGCAGTATTTT. It encodes CATSDLGGDTQYF.

This clonotype has just a few counts. The chain recombines TRBV5-1 with TRBJ1-2, with 8 positions matching TRBD1. Unmatched junction bases numbered 5, after V lost 4 bases and J lost 3 bases. The CDR3 runs 14 residues. The germline CDR1 and CDR2 sequences are SGHRS and YFSETQ. The CDR3 bases are TGCGCCAGCAGCCTGGGACAGGAATACTATGGCTACACCTTC. Amino acid sequence: CASSLGQEYYGYTF.

The chain has TRBV6-1 and TRBJ2-1; TRBD1 matches 10 bases. The length of the CDR3 is 15 residues. V shed 8 bases, J shed 7 bases, and the junction held 11 bases outside the gene matches. The germline V gene encodes CDR1 MNHNS and CDR2 SASEGT. The CDR3 reads CASGPGDRGENEQFF. The DNA for the CDR3 is TGTGCCAGCGGACCCGGGGACAGGGGTGAGAATGAGCAGTTCTTC.

This clonotype was seen more than once but under ten times. V is TRBV5-1 and J is TRBJ2-7; a weak D match, TRBD1 (7 bases). Trimming took 4 bases from V and 3 from J, leaving 17 bases between them. Germline assignment: CDR1 SGHRS and CDR2 YFSETQ. This CDR3 is built from 15 residues. The chain's CDR3 is CASSAGQRTYYEQYF. Written as DNA, the CDR3 is TGCGCCAGCAGCGCGGGACAGAGGACGTACTACGAGCAGTACTTC.

This clonotype was observed a single time. The V and J genes are TRBV30 and TRBJ2-7, with TRBD1 matching 8 bases. V lost 8 bases to trimming and J lost 0 bases; unmatched junction nucleotides: 3. The germline V gene has CDR1 GTSNPN and CDR2 SVGIG (reference sequence). The CDR3 length is 12 residues. DNA of the CDR3: TGTGCCGGGACAGGAAGCTCCTACGAGCAGTACTTC. This encodes CAGTGSSYEQYF.

This clonotype was counted between two and nine times. This chain links TRBV5-1 with TRBJ1-1; D is uncertain. CDR1 is SGHRS and CDR2 is YFSETQ in the germline V gene. There are 12 residues in the CDR3. V dropped 4 bases and J dropped 6 bases, with 10 bases sitting between them. DNA for the CDR3: TGCGCCAGCAGCACCTGGGGTCCTGAAGCTTTCTTT. This gives the protein CASSTWGPEAFF.

Only a few counts were recorded for this clonotype. The rearrangement joins TRBV14 to TRBJ2-1, with 8 nucleotides matching TRBD2. The germline V gene has CDR1 SGHDN and CDR2 FVKESK. Trimming cost V 1 base and J 0 bases; bases outside gene matches: 8. The CDR3 has 18 amino acids. For the CDR3, the DNA is TGTGCCAGCAGCCAAGTGCTGCGGGGGGTTCCCTCCTACAATGAGCAGTTCTTC. Residues: CASSQVLRGVPSYNEQFF.

This chain joins TRBV7-2 and TRBJ1-5; D is undetermined. Germline V gene sequence: CDR1 SGHTA, CDR2 FQGNSA. This CDR3 is built from 16 residues. Trimming removed 6 bases at V and 6 bases at J, with 21 bases between. CDR3 protein: CASSPKLPGLGQPQHF. In nucleotides, the CDR3 is TGTGCCAGCAGTCCTAAACTCCCCGGACTGGGTCAGCCCCAGCATTTT.

The chain combines TRBV4-3 with TRBJ1-2; D not resolved. Germline V gene lookup returns CDR1 LGHNA and CDR2 YSLEER. V gave up 1 base and J gave up 5 bases, with 11 bases separating them. The CDR3 sequence is 14 residues long. CDR3 bases: TGCGCCAGCAGCCAAGGGGCTTTGAATTATGGCTACACCTTC. It is translated as CASSQGALNYGYTF.

There are many counts of this clonotype. V and J are TRBV15 and TRBJ1-1; D is undetermined. Germline assignment: CDR1 LNHNV and CDR2 YYDKDF (reference sequence). The CDR3 has 13 amino acids. V was shortened by 9 bases and J by 0 bases, with 11 bases between the two germline ends. The CDR3 loop is CATSGGMNTEAFF. The CDR3 DNA is TGTGCCACATCGGGTGGGATGAACACTGAAGCTTTCTTT.

V usage is TRBV4-1 and J usage is TRBJ1-2, with 9 bases that match TRBD1. CDR1 is MGHRA, CDR2 YSYEKL, per germline. Losses at the gene ends were 3 bases for V and 7 bases for J; bases not matched to a gene: 9. The CDR3 has 15 residues. CDR3 region: CASSQGTGIVSGYTF. Here the CDR3 DNA reads TGCGCCAGCAGCCAGGGGACAGGGATTGTCTCTGGCTACACCTTC.

This clonotype showed up just a few times. The gene calls are TRBV15 and TRBJ2-3; D possibly matches TRBD1 or TRBD2 (5 bases each). Trimming took off 3 bases at V and 7 bases at J, with 11 bases between the two ends. The CDR3 totals 13 residues. In germline, CDR1 is LNHNV, CDR2 YYDKDF (reference sequence). CDR3 nucleotides: TGTGCCACCAGCAGTGGGACGGCTTATACGCAGTATTTT. Its protein product is CATSSGTAYTQYF.

This sequence joins TRBV2 and TRBJ2-1; TRBD2 matches at 7 bases. The CDR3 length is 15 residues. With V trimmed by 0 bases and J by 8 bases, 7 bases remained unmatched. Looked up from germline, CDR1 is SNHLY and CDR2 is FYNNEI. Written as DNA, the CDR3 is TGTGCCAGCAGTGAAGCGGGAGGGCCTTACTATGAGCAGTTCTTC. It yields the protein CASSEAGGPYYEQFF.